The entry below describes one T cell receptor beta chain. It has no known antigen specificity. No base quality values were provided; no much bigger clone lies one nucleotide off. This entry comes from a study of blood T cell repertoires in COVID-19 (dated by TCRdb to 2019 to 2021). General notes on the study: Collaborator samples came from the United States, Italy and Spain and covered acute and convalescent phases of COVID-19. The repertoires were released in a freely available public database meant as a resource for research on the immune response to SARS-CoV-2. The samples were drawn from the first 160 participants of the ongoing ImmuneRACE study and from some 1,300 subjects provided by 6 global collaborators. The material from the prospective study consisted of cDNA or gDNA derived from T cells, B-cell-depleted T cells, or PBMCs. Where available, HLA class I and class II types were taken from metadata supplied by the sample provider and were not determined by assay-based typing. Nearly every sample came with metadata listing a de-identified subject ID, COVID-19 status, age in years and sex. Deeply sampled blood TCRbeta repertoires from subjects exposed to, actively infected with, or recovered from COVID-19 were included in the dataset. Beyond this particular receptor, the publication reports: The amount of clinical and demographic metadata varied by source and participant and was provided uncurated.

The collaborating institutions used their own protocols to collect whole blood in K2EDTA tubes. For TCRbeta analysis, collaborator samples were shipped as frozen whole blood, as isolated PBMCs, or as DNA extracted from either sample type. The immunoSEQ Assay, a bias-controlled multiplex PCR, was used to amplify TCRbeta CDR3 regions from genomic DNA. Regarding the original processing steps: The number of nucleated cells in each sample was estimated by amplification of reference gene primers within the assay. To quantify the absolute abundance of each unique TCRbeta CDR3 rearrangement, sequence reads were collapsed and filtered. Productive Simpson clonality was computed per sample as the square root of Simpson's diversity index over productive rearrangements. TCRdb provides this immuneACCESS table in a form limited to in-frame rearrangements. Some clones are lacking; in checked studies, under half of them reflect an unresolved V gene, and why the rest are absent is not known. V and J calls and clone size are those listed in that table; D and trimming were worked out from the DNA. For this sample the table gives tens of thousands of clones, of which nearly 90% were detected only once. Roughly 8.2% of the sample goes to the ten largest clones.

V is shortened by 2 bases, J by 2 bases, and the region joining them spans 16 bases. The CDR3 numbers 16 residues from cysteine through phenylalanine. Just CDR3 DNA is preserved here, 48 bases in frame from base 1. As encoded in the germline V gene (reference sequence), CDR1 is LGHDT while CDR2 is YNNKEL. The specimen was peripheral blood. This TCR came from a man in his fifties or sixties with active COVID-19. The sequence joins TRBV3-1 (or the pseudogene TRBV3-2) to TRBJ2-7; tentative D gene TRBD1, with 6 bases matching. The CDR3 amino acid sequence is: CASSQTSRDIAYEQYF. DNA sequence: TGTGCCAGCAGCCAAACTTCCCGGGACATAGCCTACGAGCAGTACTTC.